This is a list of T cell receptor beta chains from one sample in a study of cytomegalovirus exposure and HLA in healthy donors. The assay was immunoSEQ multiplex PCR, and TCRdb's table has in-frame clones only and misses some. Among fewer than 250,000 clones listed, about three quarters were seen once. Sequencing used PBMCs. The receptors come from a man aged 35 to 55 in good health and CMV-seronegative. CDR3s include the opening cysteine and the closing phenylalanine or tryptophan. Each record gives: clone size, J gene, V gene, D gene, CDR3 DNA, CDR3 protein. A D gene is named only where the DNA matches it firmly. Not all rows give a size; the values are once, few, many and, for expanded clones, a class.

>few|TRBJ1-1|TRBV6-6|TRBD1
TGTGCCACTACGACAGGGGTTAAGAACACTGAAGCTTTCTTT
CATTTGVKNTEAFF
>NA|TRBJ2-7|TRBV7-2|TRBD2
TGTGCCAGCAGCTACCGGACTAGCAGCTACGAGCAGTACTTC
CASSYRTSSYEQYF
>NA|TRBJ2-7|TRBV7-9|TRBD1
TGTTCCACCGCGGACAGGGCTGGGCAGTACTTC
CSTADRAGQYF
>NA|TRBJ2-2|TRBV9|NA
TGTGCCAGCAGCACTCGACAGGTGGGAACCGGGGAGCTGTTTTTT
CASSTRQVGTGELFF
>NA|TRBJ2-1|TRBV5-1|TRBD2
TGCGCCAGCAGCTCCGCTAGCGGCTCCTACAATGAGCAGTTCTTC
CASSSASGSYNEQFF
>few|TRBJ1-2|TRBV5-4|TRBD1
TGTGCCAGCAGCTCACAGGGGAGTTCGGGAGGCTACACCTTC
CASSSQGSSGGYTF
>NA|TRBJ1-1|TRBV5-8|NA
TGTGCCAGCAGCTTGAAGGGGGGGTCAAACACTGAAGCTTTCTTT
CASSLKGGSNTEAFF
>NA|TRBJ2-6|TRBV2|TRBD1
TGTGCCAGCTCCACAGGGGCTGGGGCCAACGTCCTGACTTTC
CASSTGAGANVLTF
>NA|TRBJ2-7|TRBV5-1|NA
TGCGCCAGCAGCTGGGTCGATAGCGGCGAGCAGTACTTC
CASSWVDSGEQYF
>NA|TRBJ2-3|TRBV29-1|TRBD1
TGCAGCGTTGAAAGGGGGGACAGGGGTGGGACAGATACGCAGTATTTT
CSVERGDRGGTDTQYF
>NA|TRBJ1-2|TRBV27|TRBD1
TGTGCCAGCAGCCGACAGGGCGGTAACTATGGCTACACCTTC
CASSRQGGNYGYTF
>NA|TRBJ1-2|TRBV20-1|NA
TGCAGTGTGTCCAACTCGGGGGGCTGCACCTTC
CSVSNSGGCTF
>NA|TRBJ2-2|TRBV10-3|TRBD1
TGTGCCATCAGTGAGTCCGACAGGGGGGTTACCGGGGAGCTGTTTTTT
CAISESDRGVTGELFF
>NA|TRBJ2-1|TRBV5-1|TRBD1
TGCGCCAGCAGCTACGGGGACAGCAATGAGCAGTTCTTC
CASSYGDSNEQFF
>NA|TRBJ1-1|TRBV7-9|NA
TGTGCCAGCAGCTCCAAAGCGGGTGAAGCTTTCTTT
CASSSKAGEAFF
>NA|TRBJ2-7|TRBV7-2|TRBD2
TGTGCCAGCAGCTTAGCTCGGCGGGAGAGTTACGAGCAGTACTTC
CASSLARRESYEQYF
>NA|TRBJ2-7|TRBV5-1|NA
TGCGCCAGCAGCTTGGGGGGGGACTACGAGCAGTACTTC
CASSLGGDYEQYF
>NA|TRBJ2-7|TRBV4-2|TRBD2
TGTGCCAGCAGCCAGGACGTGGGGACTAGTGCGTCCTACGAGCAGTACTTC
CASSQDVGTSASYEQYF
>NA|TRBJ1-2|TRBV18|TRBD1
TGTGCCAGCTCACCACCGGGGCAGGGGGCTGCTGGGGGCTACACCTTC
CASSPPGQGAAGGYTF
>NA|TRBJ2-1|TRBV7-2|TRBD2
TGTGCCAGCAGCCCATGGGGACTAGCGGGGCCCTACAATGAGCAGTTCTTC
CASSPWGLAGPYNEQFF
>NA|TRBJ2-7|TRBV6-5|TRBD1
TGTGCCAGCAGTTACTTGGACAGGAAGTACTTC
CASSYLDRKYF
>NA|TRBJ2-6|TRBV10-2|TRBD1
TGCGCCAGGGCCCAGGGGGCGCCGGGGGCCAACGTCCTGACTTTC
CARAQGAPGANVLTF
>few|TRBJ2-1|TRBV19|TRBD2
TGTGCCAGTAAGGGAGGGACTATAAACAATGAGCAGTTCTTC
CASKGGTINNEQFF
>once|TRBJ2-7|TRBV14|NA
TGTGCCAGCGCCTTTAGGGGAAGAAACGAGCAGTACTTC
CASAFRGRNEQYF
>NA|TRBJ2-1|TRBV7-2|TRBD1
TGTGCCAGCAGCTTACTGGGACAGGGCTACAATGAGCAGTTCTTC
CASSLLGQGYNEQFF
>few|TRBJ2-7|TRBV1|NA
TGCACCAGCGTCGGGACTAGCGGGGGAACTTCCTACGAGCAGTACTTC
CTSVGTSGGTSYEQYF
>NA|TRBJ1-1|TRBV4-2|NA
TGTGCCAGCAGCCAAGACAGGGCCGAGACTGAAGCTTTCTTT
CASSQDRAETEAFF
>NA|TRBJ1-4|TRBV2|TRBD1
TGTGCCAGCAGTCCTTGGACAGGAACTAATGAAAAACTGTTTTTT
CASSPWTGTNEKLFF
>NA|TRBJ1-1|TRBV5-1|TRBD1
TGCGCCAGCAGCTTGGGGACAGGGGTCGCGAACACTGAAGCTTTCTTT
CASSLGTGVANTEAFF
>NA|TRBJ2-7|TRBV9|NA
TGTGCCAGCAGCGGTACTGCCTACGAGCAGTACTTC
CASSGTAYEQYF
>NA|TRBJ2-3|TRBV15|NA
TGTGCCACCAGCAGAGATACTAGCACAGATACGCAGTATTTT
CATSRDTSTDTQYF
>NA|TRBJ2-5|TRBV7-2|NA
TGTGCCAGCAGTGGGAGAGGGTCCCAGTACTTC
CASSGRGSQYF
>NA|TRBJ1-5|TRBV4-1|TRBD1
TGCGCCAGCAGCCAAGATGAGAACAGGGGGGTGTACCAGCCCCAGCATTTT
CASSQDENRGVYQPQHF
>NA|TRBJ1-1|TRBV18|NA
TGTGCCAGCTCACAGGGGGTGAACACTGAAGCTTTCTTT
CASSQGVNTEAFF
>NA|TRBJ2-1|TRBV5-1|NA
TGCGCCAGCAGCTTGGGGAGAAATGAGCAGTTCTTC
CASSLGRNEQFF
>NA|TRBJ2-5|TRBV7-8|NA
TGTGCCAGCAGCTCTGACAGGTACCAAGAGACCCAGTACTTC
CASSSDRYQETQYF
>NA|TRBJ1-1|TRBV5-6|NA
TGTGCCAGCAGCTCCCTACAGGGTTGGGGCACTGAAGCTTTCTTT
CASSSLQGWGTEAFF
>NA|TRBJ2-5|TRBV5-1|NA
TGCGCCAGCAGCTTGAATATAAAAGAGACCCAGTACTTC
CASSLNIKETQYF
>NA|TRBJ2-1|TRBV10-1|NA
TGCGCCAGCAGTGAGGGGACTACCGGGACAGGAGCCTTGGATGAGCAGTTCTTC
CASSEGTTGTGALDEQFF
>once|TRBJ2-1|TRBV11-2|TRBD1
TGTGCCAGCAGCCCGGGACAGGGTTCCTACAATGAGCAGTTCTTC
CASSPGQGSYNEQFF
>NA|TRBJ2-7|TRBV28|TRBD1
TGTGCCAGCAGTTCAATCGACAGGGGTGCCTACGAGCAGTACTTC
CASSSIDRGAYEQYF
>NA|TRBJ2-7|TRBV11-2|NA
TGTGCCAGCAGCCAGGCGAGCTACGAGCAGTACTTC
CASSQASYEQYF
>NA|TRBJ1-4|TRBV28|NA
TGTGCCAGCAAGTTGTGGGGGGGTAATGAAAAACTGTTTTTT
CASKLWGGNEKLFF
>NA|TRBJ2-2|TRBV19|NA
TGTGCCAGTAAAGCCGCCAGGGAGCTGTTTTTT
CASKAARELFF